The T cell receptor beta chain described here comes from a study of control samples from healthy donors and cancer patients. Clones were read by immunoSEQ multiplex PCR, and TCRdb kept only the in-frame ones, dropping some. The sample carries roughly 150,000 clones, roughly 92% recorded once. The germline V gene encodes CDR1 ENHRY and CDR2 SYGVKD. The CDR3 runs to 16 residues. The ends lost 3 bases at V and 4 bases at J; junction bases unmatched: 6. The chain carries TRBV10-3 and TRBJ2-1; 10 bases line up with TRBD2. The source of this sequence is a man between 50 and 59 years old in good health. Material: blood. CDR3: CAISDPPLAGYNEQFF. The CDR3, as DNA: TGTGCCATCAGTGATCCCCCACTAGCGGGATACAATGAGCAGTTCTTC.